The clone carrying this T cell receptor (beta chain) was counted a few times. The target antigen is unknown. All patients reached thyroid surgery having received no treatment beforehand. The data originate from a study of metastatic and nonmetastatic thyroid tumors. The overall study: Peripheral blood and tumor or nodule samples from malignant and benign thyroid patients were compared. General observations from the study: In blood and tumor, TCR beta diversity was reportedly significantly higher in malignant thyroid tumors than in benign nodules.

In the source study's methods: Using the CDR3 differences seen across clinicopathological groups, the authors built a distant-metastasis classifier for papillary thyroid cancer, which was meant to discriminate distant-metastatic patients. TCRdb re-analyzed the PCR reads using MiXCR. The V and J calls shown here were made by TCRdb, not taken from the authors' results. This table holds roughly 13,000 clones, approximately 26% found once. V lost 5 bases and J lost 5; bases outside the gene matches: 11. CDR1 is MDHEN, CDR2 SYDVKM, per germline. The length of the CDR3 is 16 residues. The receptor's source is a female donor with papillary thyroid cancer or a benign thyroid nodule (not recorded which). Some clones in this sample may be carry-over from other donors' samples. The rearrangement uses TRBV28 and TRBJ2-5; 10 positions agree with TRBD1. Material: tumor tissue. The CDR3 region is CASSTGTGVGRETQYF. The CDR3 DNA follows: TGTGCCAGCAGTACCGGGACAGGGGTAGGAAGGGAGACCCAGTACTTC.